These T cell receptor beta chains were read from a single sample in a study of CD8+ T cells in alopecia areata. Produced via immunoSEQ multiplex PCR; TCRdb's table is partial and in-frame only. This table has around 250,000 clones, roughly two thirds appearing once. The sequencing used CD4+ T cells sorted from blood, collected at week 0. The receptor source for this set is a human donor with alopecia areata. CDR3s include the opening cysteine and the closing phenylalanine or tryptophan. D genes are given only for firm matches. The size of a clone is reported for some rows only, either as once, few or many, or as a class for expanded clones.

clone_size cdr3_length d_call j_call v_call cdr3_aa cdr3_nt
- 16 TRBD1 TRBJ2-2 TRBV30 CAWRIGQGALTGELFF TGTGCCTGGAGGATCGGACAGGGGGCGCTTACCGGGGAGCTGTTTTTT
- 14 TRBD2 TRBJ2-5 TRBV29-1 CSAPGLAGQETQYF TGCAGCGCTCCGGGACTAGCGGGGCAAGAGACCCAGTACTTC
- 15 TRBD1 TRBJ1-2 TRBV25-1 CASSDSRGLGYGYTF TGTGCCAGCAGTGATTCAAGGGGGCTTGGGTATGGCTACACCTTC
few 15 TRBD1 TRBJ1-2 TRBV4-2 CASSQATPGGSGYTF TGTGCCAGCAGCCAAGCTACGCCAGGGGGCAGCGGCTACACCTTC
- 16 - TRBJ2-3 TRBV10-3 CAISESGVPGTDTQYF TGTGCCATCAGTGAGTCGGGGGTTCCTGGCACAGATACGCAGTATTTT
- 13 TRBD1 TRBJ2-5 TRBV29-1 CSGDRGGGETQYF TGCAGCGGAGACAGGGGCGGAGGAGAGACCCAGTACTTC
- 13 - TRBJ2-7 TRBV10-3 CAITARDHYEQYF TGTGCCATCACCGCGAGAGATCACTACGAGCAGTACTTC
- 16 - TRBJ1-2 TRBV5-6 CASSLPEGHANYGYTF TGTGCCAGCAGCCTCCCCGAGGGCCACGCTAACTATGGCTACACCTTC
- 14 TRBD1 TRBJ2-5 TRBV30 CAWSPGQGEETQYF TGTGCCTGGAGTCCTGGACAGGGGGAAGAGACCCAGTACTTC
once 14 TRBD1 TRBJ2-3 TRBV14 CASGPGQGVHTQYF TGTGCCAGCGGACCGGGACAGGGAGTACATACGCAGTATTTT
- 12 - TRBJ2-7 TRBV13 CASSLVGIEQYF TGTGCCAGCAGCTTAGTAGGAATCGAGCAGTACTTC
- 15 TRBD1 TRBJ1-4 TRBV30 CAWSVQDRAAEKLFF TGTGCCTGGAGTGTCCAGGACAGGGCAGCTGAAAAACTGTTTTTT
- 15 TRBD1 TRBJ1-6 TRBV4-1 CASSQIRGVNSPLHF TGCGCCAGCAGCCAAATCAGGGGGGTAAACTCACCCCTCCACTTT
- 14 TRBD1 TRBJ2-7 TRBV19 CASRDRGNSYEQYF TGTGCCAGTAGAGACAGGGGAAACTCCTACGAGCAGTACTTC
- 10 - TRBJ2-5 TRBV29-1 CSGGEETQYF TGCAGCGGGGGGGAGGAGACCCAGTACTTC
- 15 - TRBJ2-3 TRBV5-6 CASSPLGPVTDTQYF TGTGCCAGCAGCCCACTCGGACCAGTCACAGATACGCAGTATTTT
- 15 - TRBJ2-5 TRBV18 CASSPPGLVGETQYF TGTGCCAGCTCACCACCGGGTCTGGTGGGAGAGACCCAGTACTTC
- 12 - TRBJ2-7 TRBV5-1 CASSLEGFEQYF TGCGCCAGCAGCTTGGAGGGATTCGAGCAGTACTTC
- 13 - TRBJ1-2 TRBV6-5 CASRGSVGYGYTF TGTGCCAGCCGGGGTTCTGTCGGATATGGCTACACCTTC
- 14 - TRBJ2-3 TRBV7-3 CASRDQDGADTQYF TGTGCCAGCAGAGACCAAGACGGGGCGGATACGCAGTATTTT
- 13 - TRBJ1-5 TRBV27 CASSSRVNQPQHF TGTGCCAGCAGCTCACGGGTCAATCAGCCCCAGCATTTT
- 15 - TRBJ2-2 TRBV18 CASSRRQDGTGELFF TGTGCCAGCTCCCGCCGACAGGATGGCACCGGGGAGCTGTTTTTT
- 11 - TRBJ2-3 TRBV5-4 CASTNRDTQYF TGTGCCAGCACTAATCGGGATACGCAGTATTTT
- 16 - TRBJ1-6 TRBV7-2 CASSSSPNRINSPLHF TGTGCCAGCAGCTCCTCCCCAAACAGGATCAATTCACCCCTCCACTTT
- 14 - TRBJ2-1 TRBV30 CAWNGGSSYNEQFF TGTGCCTGGAATGGGGGAAGCTCCTACAATGAGCAGTTCTTC
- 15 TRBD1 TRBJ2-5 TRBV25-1 CASSGPGQGGETQYF TGTGCCAGCAGTGGCCCGGGACAGGGGGGTGAGACCCAGTACTTC
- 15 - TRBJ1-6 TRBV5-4 CASSSKEGRNSPLHF TGTGCCAGCAGCTCGAAGGAAGGGCGGAATTCACCCCTCCACTTT
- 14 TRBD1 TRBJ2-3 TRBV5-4 CASSFAGGPDTQYF TGTGCCAGCAGCTTCGCAGGGGGCCCAGATACGCAGTATTTT
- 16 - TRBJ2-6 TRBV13 CASSLGRGSGANVLTF TGTGCCAGCAGCTTAGGCCGGGGATCTGGGGCCAACGTCCTGACTTTC
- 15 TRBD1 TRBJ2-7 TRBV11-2 CASSSLRDRVHEQYF TGTGCCAGCAGCTCTCTGAGGGACAGGGTCCACGAGCAGTACTTC
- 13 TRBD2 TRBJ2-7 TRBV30 CAWSSGGAYEQYF TGTGCCTGGAGTAGCGGGGGGGCCTACGAGCAGTACTTC
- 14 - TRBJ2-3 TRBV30 CAWSVGGPTDTQYF TGTGCCTGGAGTGTAGGGGGGCCCACAGATACGCAGTATTTT
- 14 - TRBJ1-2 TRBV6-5 CASSKRMSLGGYTF TGTGCCAGCAGTAAGAGGATGAGTCTGGGGGGCTACACCTTC
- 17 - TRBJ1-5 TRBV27 CASSANPTVYSNQPQHF TGTGCCAGCAGTGCGAACCCGACAGTATATAGCAATCAGCCCCAGCATTTT
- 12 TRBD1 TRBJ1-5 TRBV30 CAWSVQGKPQHF TGTGCCTGGAGTGTACAGGGGAAGCCCCAGCATTTT
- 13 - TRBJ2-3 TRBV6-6 CAIQLGGTDTQYF TGTGCCATCCAGCTGGGGGGCACAGATACGCAGTATTTT
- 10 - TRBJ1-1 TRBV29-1 CSVAQGEAFF TGCAGCGTTGCCCAGGGAGAAGCTTTCTTT
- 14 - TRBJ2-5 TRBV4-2 CASSQDIAVETQYF TGTGCCAGCAGCCAAGATATAGCGGTCGAGACCCAGTACTTC
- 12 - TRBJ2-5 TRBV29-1 CSVEGLGETQYF TGCAGCGTTGAGGGACTGGGCGAGACCCAGTACTTC
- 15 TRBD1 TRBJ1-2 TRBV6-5 CASRHRQGMNYGYTF TGTGCCAGCAGACACCGACAGGGGATGAACTATGGCTACACCTTC
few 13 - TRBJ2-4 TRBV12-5 CASGLGQGGIQYF TGTGCTAGTGGTTTGGGGCAGGGCGGCATTCAGTACTTC
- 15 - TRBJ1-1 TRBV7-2 CASSFGGASNTEAFF TGTGCCAGCAGCTTTGGGGGGGCATCGAACACTGAAGCTTTCTTT
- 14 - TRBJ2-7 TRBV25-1 CASSLGQGRYEQYF TGTGCCAGCAGTCTCGGGCAGGGGCGGTACGAGCAGTACTTC
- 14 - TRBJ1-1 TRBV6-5 CASSYDTGNTEAFF TGTGCCAGCAGTTACGACACGGGGAACACTGAAGCTTTCTTT
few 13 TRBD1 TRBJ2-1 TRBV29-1 CSVGTGFLNEQFF TGCAGCGTCGGGACAGGGTTTTTGAATGAGCAGTTCTTC
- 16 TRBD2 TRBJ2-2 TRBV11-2 CASSELRGIGTGELFF TGTGCCAGCAGCGAGCTGCGGGGGATAGGCACCGGGGAGCTGTTTTTT
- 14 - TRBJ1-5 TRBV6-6 CAWAEGNINQPQHF TGTGCCTGGGCTGAGGGAAATATCAATCAGCCCCAGCATTTT
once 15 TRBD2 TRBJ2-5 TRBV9 CASSVGDPGGETQYF TGTGCCAGCAGCGTAGGGGACCCGGGGGGAGAGACCCAGTACTTC
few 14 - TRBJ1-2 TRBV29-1 CSVDIREANYGYTF TGCAGCGTTGATATCAGGGAGGCTAACTATGGCTACACCTTC
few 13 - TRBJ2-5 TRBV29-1 CSVDLLAQETQYF TGCAGCGTTGACCTTTTAGCCCAAGAGACCCAGTACTTC